The 3 T cell receptor beta chains below all came from one sample that was sequenced in a study of blood T cell repertoires in COVID-19. Data came from immunoSEQ multiplex PCR; TCRdb stores just in-frame clones and leaves some out. The data show some 200,000 clones, approximately 86% seen once. The specimen was peripheral blood. All receptors come from a man younger than 30 with active or convalescent COVID-19.

V gene TRBV27 combines with J gene TRBJ2-1; 7 bases align to TRBD1. The CDR3 extends over 15 amino acids. Germline V gene data show CDR1 as MNHEY and CDR2 as SMNVEV (reference sequence). With V trimmed by 5 bases and J by 4 bases, 8 bases remained unmatched. The CDR3 DNA is TGTGCCAGCAGTATCGGGCCAGGGGGTTACAATGAGCAGTTCTTC. Translated: CASSIGPGGYNEQFF.

V usage is TRBV5-1 and J usage is TRBJ1-2; 10 positions match TRBD1. In germline, CDR1 is SGHRS, CDR2 YFSETQ. The CDR3 spans 15 residues. Trimming at V came to 7 bases and at J to 5 bases, leaving 11 bases not matched to a gene. The CDR3 here is CASGAATGGAYGYTF. The CDR3 DNA sequence: TGCGCCAGCGGAGCTGCGACAGGGGGCGCGTATGGCTACACCTTC.

CDR3 residues: CASSALTSGGGFGQFF. The CDR3 region has the DNA TGTGCCAGCAGCGCCCTCACTAGCGGGGGGGGGTTCGGGCAGTTCTTC. The chain links TRBV6-2 or TRBV6-3 to TRBJ2-1; TRBD2 agrees at 13 bases. The trim removed 6 bases at V and 12 bases at J, leaving 14 bases unmatched. CDR1 MNHEY and CDR2 SVGEGT come from the germline V gene. The CDR3 totals 16 residues.